This T cell receptor beta chain was observed in a study of cytomegalovirus exposure and HLA in healthy donors. The primer mix had 60 Vbeta and 13 Jbeta primers. Profiling relied on immunoSEQ multiplex PCR, and the TCRdb table lists in-frame clones only, not all of them. The sample includes 150,000 or so clones, 70% to 90% seen only once; the top ten take around 2%. Looked up from germline, CDR1 is GTSNPN and CDR2 is SVGIG (reference sequence). With 2 bases removed from V and 7 bases from J, the gap between germline ends came to 9 bases. CDR3 size: 11 residues. Study results and caveats: It was reported in a later analysis that an Asian-associated ancestry cluster showed fewer N-insertions than the roughly 670-donor mean.

Turning to this clone: Antigen unknown.

This receptor was identified in a woman under 30 in good health and CMV-seronegative. Sequencing used PBMCs. This chain joins TRBV30 and TRBJ2-7; the D is unclear. DNA for the CDR3: TGTGCCTGGAGTAACGAGTGGGAGCAGTACTTC. Translating it yields CAWSNEWEQYF.